The 6 T cell receptor beta chains below all came from one sample that was sequenced in a study of radiation and T cells in renal cell carcinoma. Measured with immunoSEQ multiplex PCR; TCRdb has only the in-frame clones, and not every one. This sample has over 120,000 clones; nearly 90% occur once, and the top ten carry around 11%. Stated time point: baseline pretreatment blood. Treatment in this sample: 15 Gy SBRT to primary tumor, nephrectomy 4 weeks later. The material sequenced was blood, taken from a patient whose treatment included radiotherapy and nephrectomy. These receptors were collected from a woman aged 45-65 years with renal cell carcinoma.

V is TRBV7-2 and J is TRBJ2-7, with 7 bases lining up with TRBD1. This CDR3 has 15 residues. Germline assignment: CDR1 SGHTA and CDR2 FQGNSA. The V and J ends lost 3 bases and 3 bases, in that order; junction bases with no gene match: 8. The CDR3: CASSFQKGARYEQYF. CDR3 sequence (DNA): TGTGCCAGCAGCTTTCAGAAGGGGGCCCGCTACGAGCAGTACTTC.

The chain uses TRBV7-3 and TRBJ1-1, with D hard to call. Per germline, CDR1 SGHTA and CDR2 FQGTGA. With 3 bases removed from V and 5 bases from J, the gap between germline ends came to 10 bases. The CDR3 runs 13 residues. The CDR3 here is CASSFLGSTEAFF. Here the CDR3 DNA reads TGTGCCAGCAGCTTTTTGGGGAGTACTGAAGCTTTCTTT.

V is TRBV13 and J is TRBJ2-7, with 8 bases fitting TRBD2. V shed 4 bases and J 4 bases; nucleotides not matched to a gene: 6. Germline V CDR1 and CDR2: PRHDT, FYEKMQ (reference sequence). The CDR3 sequence is 14 residues long. The CDR3 DNA sequence: TGTGCCAGCAGCTCTGGACTAGCCGGATACGAGCAGTACTTC. This codes for CASSSGLAGYEQYF. Full variable domain (rest looked up from reference TRBV13 and TRBJ2-7): AAGVIQSPRHLIKEKRETATLKCYPIPRHDTVYWYQQGPGQDPQFLISFYEKMQSDKGSIPDRFSAQQFSDYHSELNMSSLELGDSALYFCASSSGLAGYEQYFGPGTRLTVT.

This chain joins TRBV4-2 and TRBJ1-1; D remains ambiguous. Germline loops: CDR1 LGHNA, CDR2 YNFKEQ. The CDR3 totals 14 residues. V lost 0 bases and J lost 4, with 9 bases in between. Here the CDR3 DNA reads TGTGCCAGCAGCCAAGATGGAGCACGCACTGAAGCTTTCTTT. The encoded protein is CASSQDGARTEAFF.

This chain connects TRBV7-2 to TRBJ2-5, with TRBD2 matching 9 bases. Trimming removed 1 base from V and 5 bases from J; junction bases left unmatched: 8. The germline V gene has CDR1 SGHTA and CDR2 FQGNSA. The CDR3 is 16 residues long. The CDR3 reads CASSLELRGGYETQYF. The CDR3 DNA reads TGTGCCAGCAGCTTAGAGTTGCGGGGGGGCTATGAGACCCAGTACTTC.

The V call is TRBV10-1, the J call TRBJ2-1; D perhaps matches TRBD2 (6 bases). The CDR3 consists of 17 residues. CDR1 is WNHNN and CDR2 is SYGVQD in the germline V gene (reference sequence). Trimming removed 2 bases at V and 4 bases at J, with 18 bases between. The CDR3 is CASSEKESGVGYNEQFF. The CDR3 nucleotides are TGCGCCAGCAGTGAGAAGGAGTCGGGGGTTGGTTACAATGAGCAGTTCTTC.